Below, one T cell receptor (beta chain) is given with its context. The target antigen is unknown. Baseline was the first blood sampling point, followed by cycle 4 day 1 and cycle 7 day 1. This sample was included in a study of OX40 agonist ivuxolimab in advanced cancers. The overall study: Subjects had a mean age of roughly 57 years, with a range of roughly 23 to 80; roughly 83% were male. General observations from the study: People who partly responded at 0.1-3.0 mg/kg had some of the least clonal expansion seen.

Looked up from germline, CDR1 is SGHTS and CDR2 is YDEGEE. There are 14 residues in the CDR3. After removal of 4 bases from V and 4 bases from J, the junction contained 6 bases not matched to a gene. Clones were sequenced by immunoSEQ multiplex PCR, and TCRdb holds only the in-frame ones, with some missing. The data hold just over 90,000 clones, with 85% to 95% observed a single time. This sample comprised CD4+ or CD8+ T cells sorted from blood, obtained in a trial of the OX40 agonist ivuxolimab. The receptor comes from an adult with an advanced solid tumor such as melanoma, head and neck, liver or kidney cancer. This sequence joins TRBV5-8 and TRBJ2-7; TRBD2 aligns across 9 bases. The CDR3 reads CASSLPSGVYEQYF. The CDR3 coding sequence is TGTGCCAGCAGCCTCCCTAGCGGGGTGTACGAGCAGTACTTC. The full variable domain, rest sourced from reference TRBV5-8 and TRBJ2-7, is EAGVTQSPTHLIKTRGQQATLRCSPISGHTSVYWYQQALGLGLQFLLWYDEGEERNRGNFPPRFSGRQFPNYSSELNVNALELEDSALYLCASSLPSGVYEQYFGPGTRLTVT.